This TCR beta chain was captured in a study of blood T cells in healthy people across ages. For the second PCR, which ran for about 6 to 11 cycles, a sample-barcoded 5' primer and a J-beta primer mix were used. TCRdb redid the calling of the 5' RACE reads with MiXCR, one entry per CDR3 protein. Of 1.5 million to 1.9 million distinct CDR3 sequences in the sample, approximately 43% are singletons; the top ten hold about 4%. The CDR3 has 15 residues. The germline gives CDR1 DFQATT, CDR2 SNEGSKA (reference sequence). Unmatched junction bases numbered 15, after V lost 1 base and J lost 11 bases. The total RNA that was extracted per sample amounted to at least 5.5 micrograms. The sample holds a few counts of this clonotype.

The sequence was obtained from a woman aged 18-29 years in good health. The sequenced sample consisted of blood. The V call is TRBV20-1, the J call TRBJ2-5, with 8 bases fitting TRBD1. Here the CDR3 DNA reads TGCAGTGCTAGAGCGTTTGACAGGGGTTCAGGGGAGCAGTACTTC. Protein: CSARAFDRGSGEQYF.